This paragraph reports one T cell receptor (beta chain). Its specificity is not known. This sample stems from a study of somatic mutations in cytotoxic T cells in rheumatoid arthritis. Profiled with immunoSEQ multiplex PCR; TCRdb holds only in-frame clones, not every one. In the table there are around 20,000 clones, approximately 83% of which are singletons. Positively selected by magnetic beads, CD4+ and CD8+ cells were purity-checked by flow cytometry. Study-wide results and caveats: The slight TRBV07 underrepresentation in rheumatoid arthritis patients received no adjustment for multiple comparisons.

V was trimmed by 3 bases and J by 6 bases, leaving 18 bases between them. The CDR3 consists of 16 residues. Germline V gene lookup returns CDR1 LNHNV and CDR2 YYDKDF (reference sequence). Sequencing was carried out using CD8+ T cells sorted from blood. This sequence joins TRBV15 and TRBJ2-1; D may be TRBD1 or TRBD2 (6 bases each). This receptor was taken from a man aged 18 to 29 with rheumatoid arthritis. CDR3 loop: CATSSHGGWVLNEQFF. The CDR3 DNA follows: TGTGCCACCAGCAGTCACGGGGGCTGGGTACTCAATGAGCAGTTCTTC.